A single sample is the source of the 24 T cell receptor beta chains below, sequenced in a study of shared clonotypes between healthy human individuals. Libraries were prepared by immunoSEQ multiplex PCR; TCRdb keeps only in-frame clonotypes and omits some of them. Here the sample spans around 510,000 clones, 95% to 97% being singletons. Specimen: naive CD4+ T cells sorted from blood. Specified subset: CD45RA+ positively selected. All receptors come from a woman aged 25 to 39 in good health.

J is TRBJ2-5 and V is TRBV18, with 7 bases identical to TRBD1. Trimming removed 6 bases from V and 1 base from J; junction bases left unmatched: 11. This CDR3 is 16 amino acids long. Germline CDR1 reads KGHSH; CDR2 reads LQKENI. The CDR3 bases are TGTGCCAGCTCTCTCAATCCCGGGACAGCCCAAGAGACCCAGTACTTC. Protein: CASSLNPGTAQETQYF.

The chain recombines TRBV7-8 with TRBJ2-3; tentatively, D is TRBD1 or TRBD2 (5 bases each). V lost 6 bases and J lost 0, with 19 bases in between. CDR3 length: 17 amino acids. The germline V gene has CDR1 SGHVS and CDR2 FQNEAQ. CDR3 sequence reads: CASRRTGTEPSTDTQYF. The DNA of the CDR3 is TGTGCCAGCAGACGTACTGGGACGGAGCCTAGCACAGATACGCAGTATTTT.

The chain carries TRBV4-1 and TRBJ1-5; maybe TRBD1 (5 bases). Between the trimmed V and J ends, which lost 1 base and 11 bases, there was a span of 12 bases. Germline-derived CDR1 and CDR2 are MGHRA and YSYEKL. This CDR3 is 13 amino acids long. CDR3 DNA: TGCGCCAGCAGCCAAGCTCAGGGAGTGGCCCAGCATTTT. Translated: CASSQAQGVAQHF.

This clone occurred once. This same CDR3 is encoded by further DNA sequences in the sample. The rearrangement uses TRBV28 and TRBJ1-2, with D unresolved. Germline CDR1 reads MDHEN; CDR2 reads SYDVKM. Trimming left V 1 base short and J 4 bases short, with 4 bases between. The CDR3 has 12 amino acids. The CDR3 nucleotides read TGTGCCAGCAGTTTATCGAGCTATGGCTACACCTTC. It codes for CASSLSSYGYTF.

This sequence joins TRBV6-6 and TRBJ2-1, with D unresolved. The germline V and J ends were trimmed by 6 bases and 8 bases, with 14 bases remaining between them. This CDR3 has 13 amino acids. Germline CDR1 is MNHNY and CDR2 is SVGAGI (reference sequence). CDR3 DNA sequence: TGTGCCAGCAGAAGAACCACCTTCGATGAGCAGTTCTTC. Translation gives CASRRTTFDEQFF.

The rearrangement joins TRBV19 to TRBJ2-1, with D possibly TRBD2 on 6 matching bases. Germline CDR1 is LNHDA and CDR2 is SQIVND (reference sequence). The CDR3 covers 12 residues. V was clipped by 4 bases and J by 12 bases, with 13 bases between them. The CDR3 region has the DNA TGTGCCAGTAGTACGGACTGGGGAGGGCAGTTCTTC. Translating it yields CASSTDWGGQFF.

V usage is TRBV20-1 and J usage is TRBJ2-5, with D unresolved. The length of the CDR3 is 11 residues. Germline assignment: CDR1 DFQATT and CDR2 SNEGSKA (reference sequence). Trimming took off 5 bases at V and 2 bases at J, with 6 bases between the two ends. The CDR3 loop reads CSAVNQETQYF. Here the CDR3 DNA reads TGCAGTGCTGTAAATCAAGAGACCCAGTACTTC.

This clone showed up just a few times. The chain employs TRBV7-9 and TRBJ2-2; D is undetermined. The V end lost 5 bases, the J end lost 5 bases, and 6 bases lay between the germline ends. The CDR3 sequence is 12 residues long. CDR1 and CDR2 (germline): SEHNR, FQNEAQ (reference sequence). CDR3 bases: TGTGCCAGCAGCCTCGAAACCGGGGAGCTGTTTTTT. It encodes CASSLETGELFF.

The chain has TRBV21-1 and TRBJ1-5. TRBV21-1 is a pseudogene locus. The CDR3 length is 18 residues. The CDR3 spells CASSKSAQGPHSNQPQHF. Written as DNA, the CDR3 is TGTGCCAGCAGCAAATCTGCACAAGGACCACATAGCAATCAGCCCCAGCATTTT.

The rearrangement joins TRBV7-9 to TRBJ1-3; unclear D gene. The CDR3 length is 15 residues. CDR1 and CDR2 from the germline V gene are SEHNR and FQNEAQ (reference sequence). V shed 5 bases and J shed 0 bases, with 11 bases lying between them. The CDR3 DNA reads TGTGCCAGCAGCCCGCAGGTCCGCTCTGGAAACACCATATATTTT. Translation: CASSPQVRSGNTIYF.

The CDR3 DNA sequence: TGTGCCAGCAGCGTGTCGGAGGGGTGGCAGTATTTT. Translated: CASSVSEGWQYF. The chain recombines TRBV7-8 with TRBJ2-3, with a weak D call TRBD2 (6 bases). CDR1 and CDR2 (germline): SGHVS, FQNEAQ. V lost 5 bases and J 11 bases, leaving 14 bases between the germline ends. This CDR3 has 12 residues. Complete variable domain (other parts from reference TRBV7-8 and TRBJ2-3): GAGVSQSPRYKVAKRGQDVALRCDPISGHVSLFWYQQALGQGPEFLTYFQNEAQLDKSGLPSDRFFAERPEGSVSTLKIQRTQQEDSAVYLCASSVSEGWQYFGPGTRLTVL.

This clone was found once. This chain links TRBV27 with TRBJ2-2; TRBD2 agrees at 7 bases. There are 16 residues in the CDR3. V shed 0 bases and J 2 bases; nucleotides not matched to a gene: 3. CDR1 is MNHEY, CDR2 SMNVEV, per germline (reference sequence). CDR3 residues: CASSLSPSGNTGELFF. DNA of the CDR3: TGTGCCAGCAGTTTATCCCCTAGCGGAAACACCGGGGAGCTGTTTTTT.

With regard to this clone: In the same sample, other DNA sequences code for this CDR3. The rearrangement joins TRBV7-9 to TRBJ2-7, with 8 bases lining up with TRBD2. The CDR3 has 14 amino acids. CDR1 and CDR2 from the germline V gene are SEHNR and FQNEAQ (reference sequence). V lost 6 bases to trimming and J lost 4 bases; unmatched junction nucleotides: 8. The CDR3 DNA is TGTGCCAGCAGTCTAAGAGCGGGAGTATACGAGCAGTACTTC. Its protein product is CASSLRAGVYEQYF.

The V and J genes are TRBV30 and TRBJ2-1; 8 nucleotides match TRBD2. CDR3 size: 14 residues. J gave up 4 bases and V 4 bases, and 6 bases lay outside the gene matches. CDR1 and CDR2 (germline): GTSNPN, SVGIG (reference sequence). DNA for the CDR3: TGTGCCTGGACGAAACTAGCGGAGTACAATGAGCAGTTCTTC. Its protein is CAWTKLAEYNEQFF.

V is TRBV28 and J is TRBJ2-1, with TRBD2 matching over 12 bases. The CDR3 is 14 residues long. The ends lost 8 bases at V and 4 bases at J; junction bases unmatched: 3. Per germline, CDR1 MDHEN and CDR2 SYDVKM. DNA of the CDR3: TGTGCCAGCGGACTAGCGGGATCGTACAATGAGCAGTTCTTC. Translation: CASGLAGSYNEQFF.

This clone was counted once. The CDR3 sequence: CATSPSVGRPYEQYF. The DNA of the CDR3 is TGTGCCACCAGCCCCTCGGTGGGGCGCCCCTACGAGCAGTACTTC. The rearrangement links TRBV15 to TRBJ2-7, with a tentative D call TRBD1 (5 bases). The V and J ends lost 5 bases and 2 bases respectively, with 16 bases between them. Germline-derived CDR1 and CDR2 are LNHNV and YYDKDF (reference sequence). The CDR3 loop spans 15 amino acids.

The chain carries TRBV7-6 and TRBJ2-7; maybe TRBD2 (5 bases). The CDR3 contains 17 residues. Trimming took off 2 bases at V and 8 bases at J, with 25 bases between the two ends. The germline gives CDR1 SGHVS, CDR2 FNYEAQ. CDR3 in DNA: TGTGCCAGCAGCTTAACCCCTCCGGCCTCGGGGAATGAAAAGCAGTACTTC. This gives the protein CASSLTPPASGNEKQYF.

This chain links TRBV7-2 with TRBJ2-5; unclear D gene. Trimming took 1 base from V and 2 from J, leaving 17 bases between them. This CDR3 is built from 17 residues. Germline loops: CDR1 SGHTA, CDR2 FQGNSA. CDR3 protein: CASSLEGTSWGQETQYF. The CDR3, as DNA: TGTGCCAGCAGCTTAGAGGGAACCTCTTGGGGACAAGAGACCCAGTACTTC.

The chain links TRBV27 to TRBJ2-1; D tentatively reads TRBD1 or TRBD2 (5 bases each). CDR1 and CDR2 from the germline V gene are MNHEY and SMNVEV (reference sequence). This CDR3 is built from 16 residues. Trimming took 5 bases from V and 4 from J, leaving 18 bases between them. The CDR3 bases are TGTGCCAGCAGTCCCAGCCGGGACGGGACGTACAATGAGCAGTTCTTC. It is translated as CASSPSRDGTYNEQFF.

Concerning this clone: Other DNA sequences in the same sample also yield this CDR3. The gene calls are TRBV19 and TRBJ2-5, with TRBD1 matching 7 bases. The CDR3 is 13 amino acids. Trimming cost V 5 bases and J 2 bases; bases outside gene matches: 2. Germline CDR1 reads LNHDA; CDR2 reads SQIVND (reference sequence). CDR3 sequence reads: CASSGTVQETQYF. The CDR3 region has the DNA TGTGCCAGTAGTGGGACAGTTCAAGAGACCCAGTACTTC.

The V call is TRBV5-1, the J call TRBJ2-5; 8 bases agree with TRBD1. The germline gives CDR1 SGHRS, CDR2 YFSETQ. The CDR3 sequence is 15 residues long. J was trimmed by 1 base and V by 5 bases; bases with no gene match: 7. CDR3 DNA: TGCGCCAGCAGAGGAGGCAGGGGGCCCCAAGAGACCCAGTACTTC. It codes for CASRGGRGPQETQYF.

The V gene is TRBV30, the J gene TRBJ1-2; no definite D call. CDR1 and CDR2 from the germline V gene are GTSNPN and SVGIG (reference sequence). V was pared by 2 bases and J by 5 bases, with 9 bases between. The CDR3 runs 12 residues. DNA for the CDR3: TGTGCCTGGAGTCGGTCGACGTATGGCTACACCTTC. Its protein is CAWSRSTYGYTF.

The chain is built from TRBV27 and TRBJ2-3; 10 nucleotides agree with TRBD2. The CDR3 extends over 15 amino acids. The trim removed 7 bases at V and 2 bases at J, leaving 6 bases unmatched. CDR1 and CDR2 from the germline V gene are MNHEY and SMNVEV (reference sequence). CDR3 in amino acids: CASTRGTSATDTQYF. The CDR3 bases are TGTGCCAGCACCCGCGGGACTAGCGCCACAGATACGCAGTATTTT.

V is TRBV19 and J is TRBJ2-2; 10 bases are a match to TRBD1. This CDR3 spans 15 amino acids. V was clipped by 6 bases and J by 5 bases; unmatched bases: 6. Germline V gene data show CDR1 as LNHDA and CDR2 as SQIVND (reference sequence). CDR3 region: CASSRQGAGTGELFF. The CDR3 DNA follows: TGTGCCAGTAGCCGACAGGGGGCAGGGACCGGGGAGCTGTTTTTT.